The next 14 T cell receptor beta chains were all read from a single sample in a study of radiotherapy plus CTLA-4 blockade in lung cancer. Profiling relied on immunoSEQ multiplex PCR, and the TCRdb table lists in-frame clones only, not all of them. This sample yields 85,000 to 130,000 clones, of which 85% are seen a single time; over 2% belongs to the top ten. This material consisted of peripheral blood, taken from a patient treated with radiotherapy plus ipilimumab. These receptors all come from a human donor with non-small cell lung cancer that progressed on radiotherapy plus ipilimumab. Some clones in this sample may be carry-over from other donors' samples.

The rearrangement links TRBV29-1 to TRBJ2-5; D is undetermined. CDR1 and CDR2 from the germline V gene are SQVTM and ANQGSEA. V gave up 5 bases and J gave up 5 bases, with 12 bases separating them. The CDR3 totals 12 residues. In DNA, the CDR3 is TGCAGCGTTCGCCAAGATAGGGAGACCCAGTACTTC. Encoded protein: CSVRQDRETQYF. Supplemented by reference TRBV29-1 and TRBJ2-5, the full variable domain reads SAVISQKPSRDICQRGTSLTIQCQVDSQVTMMFWYRQQPGQSLTLIATANQGSEATYESGFVIDKFPISRPNLTFSTLTVSNMSPEDSSIYLCSVRQDRETQYFGPGTRLLVL.

CDR3 sequence (DNA): TGTGCCAGCAGCTTGGAAGGGGGAGTTTACGAGCAGTTCTTC. Translating gives CASSLEGGVYEQFF. The J gene is TRBJ2-1, the V gene TRBV5-8; D may be TRBD1 (6 bases). The germline V and J ends were trimmed by 0 bases and 10 bases, with 14 bases remaining between them. CDR3 length: 14 amino acids. Germline values: CDR1 SGHTS, CDR2 YDEGEE.

The V call is TRBV6-1, the J call TRBJ1-4, with 7 bases identical to TRBD1. Germline V gives CDR1 MNHNS, CDR2 SASEGT. The CDR3 is 13 amino acids. V lost 6 bases, J lost 5 bases, and 3 bases stayed unmatched. CDR3 sequence: CASRRGQNEKLFF. The CDR3 DNA reads TGTGCCAGCAGGAGGGGGCAGAATGAAAAACTGTTTTTT.

CDR3 bases: TGTGCCAGCAGCTTGGCCGACACCCAAACTAATGAAAAACTGTTTTTT. This gives the protein CASSLADTQTNEKLFF. The gene calls are TRBV5-8 and TRBJ1-4; D ambiguous. From germline, CDR1 is SGHTS and CDR2 YDEGEE. The V gene lost 0 bases and the J gene lost 1 base, with 10 bases spanning the gap. The CDR3 runs to 16 residues. The entire variable domain, with the rest obtained from reference TRBV5-8 and TRBJ1-4, is as follows: EAGVTQSPTHLIKTRGQQATLRCSPISGHTSVYWYQQALGLGLQFLLWYDEGEERNRGNFPPRFSGRQFPNYSSELNVNALELEDSALYLCASSLADTQTNEKLFFGSGTQLSVL.

The rearrangement joins TRBV4-3 to TRBJ2-5; D uncertain. TRBJ2-7 matches the DNA end more closely, so the J call is doubtful. The CDR3 is made up of 15 amino acids. Germline V lookup: CDR1 LGHNA, CDR2 YSLEER. Written as DNA, the CDR3 is TGCGCCAGCAGCCAAGGGTCAAAAAAAGCCTACGAGCAGTACTTC. It translates to CASSQGSKKAYEQYF.

The V and J genes are TRBV11-2 and TRBJ1-5; D ambiguous. Deletions cut 3 bases from V and 4 bases from J, with 7 bases between. This CDR3 contains 13 residues. Germline CDR1 is SGHAT and CDR2 is FQNNGV. The CDR3 spells CASSLIENQPQHF. The CDR3 nucleotides are TGTGCCAGCAGCTTGATAGAGAATCAGCCCCAGCATTTT. Full variable domain (rest looked up from reference TRBV11-2 and TRBJ1-5): EAGVAQSPRYKIIEKRQSVAFWCNPISGHATLYWYQQILGQGPKLLIQFQNNGVVDDSQLPKDRFSAERLKGVDSTLKIQPAKLEDSAVYLCASSLIENQPQHFGDGTRLSIL.

The CDR3 reads CASCPQGSYEQYF. The CDR3 coding sequence is TGTGCCAGCTGCCCCCAGGGCAGCTACGAGCAGTACTTC. This chain links TRBV28 with TRBJ2-7; D may be TRBD1 (5 bases). This CDR3 is 13 amino acids long. V was clipped by 8 bases and J by 3 bases, with 14 bases between them. Germline V lookup: CDR1 MDHEN, CDR2 SYDVKM. Filled out from reference TRBV28 and TRBJ2-7, the complete variable domain reads DVKVTQSSRYLVKRTGEKVFLECVQDMDHENMFWYRQDPGLGLRLIYFSYDVKMKEKGDIPEGYSVSREKKERFSLILESASTNQTSMYLCASCPQGSYEQYFGPGTRLTVT.

This rearrangement joins TRBV28 to TRBJ1-6, with 8 bases that match TRBD1. The CDR3 covers 14 residues. The V gene's germline CDR1 is MDHEN and CDR2 SYDVKM. V was pared by 5 bases and J by 9 bases, with 6 bases of the junction left unmatched. The CDR3, as DNA: TGTGCCAGCAGTACTGTCACAGGGGGTTCACCCCTCCACTTT. Translating it yields CASSTVTGGSPLHF. Using reference TRBV28 and TRBJ1-6 for the parts outside the CDR3, the full variable domain is DVKVTQSSRYLVKRTGEKVFLECVQDMDHENMFWYRQDPGLGLRLIYFSYDVKMKEKGDIPEGYSVSREKKERFSLILESASTNQTSMYLCASSTVTGGSPLHFGNGTRLTVT.

The chain carries TRBV5-1 and TRBJ1-4; D is ambiguous. The CDR3 has 15 amino acids. The V and J ends lost 0 bases and 2 bases respectively, with 8 bases between them. Germline CDR1 is SGHRS and CDR2 is YFSETQ. CDR3 coding DNA: TGCGCCAGCAGCTTGGGGGCAGGCACTAATGAAAAACTGTTTTTT. Translation: CASSLGAGTNEKLFF.

The chain links TRBV14 to TRBJ1-2; D is unclear. Trimming removed 4 bases from V and 4 bases from J, with 7 bases in between. There are 12 residues in the CDR3. Germline values: CDR1 SGHDN, CDR2 FVKESK. The CDR3 here is CASSLGRYGYTF. The CDR3 nucleotides read TGTGCCAGCAGCCTCGGTCGCTATGGCTACACCTTC.

J is TRBJ2-1 and V is TRBV7-9; the D is unclear. The length of the CDR3 is 12 residues. The V end lost 6 bases, the J end lost 9 bases, and 12 bases lay between the germline ends. Germline V CDR1 and CDR2: SEHNR, FQNEAQ (reference sequence). The CDR3 spells CASRSGSLEQFF. The CDR3 nucleotides are TGTGCCAGCAGGTCCGGGTCCCTTGAGCAGTTCTTC. Combining the CDR3 with reference TRBV7-9 and TRBJ2-1 gives the whole variable domain DTGVSQNPRHKITKRGQNVTFRCDPISEHNRLYWYRQTLGQGPEFLTYFQNEAQLEKSRLLSDRFSAERPKGSFSTLEIQRTEQGDSAMYLCASRSGSLEQFFGPGTRLTVL.

This chain joins TRBV27 and TRBJ1-3; D is undetermined. Germline values: CDR1 MNHEY, CDR2 SMNVEV (reference sequence). The length of the CDR3 is 15 residues. V was trimmed by 5 bases and J by 1 base, leaving 12 bases between them. The CDR3 here is CASSRSRGSGNTIYF. The CDR3 DNA follows: TGTGCCAGCAGTAGATCCCGGGGTTCTGGAAACACCATATATTTT.

This chain links TRBV2 with TRBJ2-2; D is unclear. Looked up from germline, CDR1 is SNHLY and CDR2 is FYNNEI. The CDR3 has 12 residues. Trimming removed 8 bases from V and 0 bases from J, with 4 bases in between. The CDR3 nucleotides read TGTGCCAGCTGCACGAACACCGGGGAGCTGTTTTTT. As protein: CASCTNTGELFF.

The chain links TRBV6-5 to TRBJ2-7, with no clear D. Per the germline V gene, CDR1 is MNHEY and CDR2 is SVGAGI. The CDR3 has 13 amino acids. Trimming left V 2 bases short and J 4 bases short, with 9 bases between. CDR3 nucleotide sequence: TGTGCCAGCAGTTACAAAACAAGATACGAGCAGTACTTC. It translates to CASSYKTRYEQYF.